The 21 T cell receptor beta chains reported below all come from one sample, sequenced in a study of blood T cell repertoires in COVID-19. Sequencing used immunoSEQ multiplex PCR; TCRdb keeps in-frame clones, though not all of them. Of some 320,000 clones listed, 90% to 95% are singletons. Sequenced sample: PBMCs or T cells enriched from blood (not recorded which). The receptors originated from a woman aged 25 to 39 who had been exposed to COVID-19.

The rearrangement joins TRBV15 to TRBJ1-5; 9 bases fit TRBD1. Germline V CDR1 and CDR2: LNHNV, YYDKDF (reference sequence). Unmatched junction bases numbered 17, after V lost 8 bases and J lost 6 bases. This CDR3 comprises 17 residues. Here the CDR3 DNA reads TGTGCCACCGGGGGTTCGTTTGACGGACAGGGGTTTCAGCCCCAGCATTTT. Protein sequence: CATGGSFDGQGFQPQHF.

The V and J genes are TRBV15 and TRBJ1-5; D call uncertain. V was cut by 0 bases and J by 5 bases, with 5 bases left in between. The CDR3 is made up of 13 amino acids. The germline gives CDR1 LNHNV, CDR2 YYDKDF (reference sequence). CDR3 nucleotides: TGTGCCACCAGCAGAGATGAGGATCAGCCCCAGCATTTT. It translates to CATSRDEDQPQHF.

The genes are TRBV27 and TRBJ1-1; no firm D call. V was clipped by 3 bases and J by 1 base, with 9 bases between them. This CDR3 contains 14 residues. From germline, CDR1 is MNHEY and CDR2 SMNVEV (reference sequence). In nucleotides, the CDR3 is TGTGCCAGCAGTTTTGACAATCGGAACACTGAAGCTTTCTTT. Its translation is CASSFDNRNTEAFF.

The chain carries TRBV18 and TRBJ1-6; D is possibly TRBD1 (6 bases). V was trimmed by 3 bases and J by 4 bases, leaving 10 bases between them. Germline V CDR1 and CDR2: KGHSH, LQKENI. The CDR3 spans 15 residues. The DNA of the CDR3 is TGTGCCAGCTCACCTTTTGACAGGTATAATTCACCCCTCCACTTT. Encoded protein: CASSPFDRYNSPLHF.

CDR3 DNA: TGTGCCAGCAGTAGGGTTTGGGGGGTGAACACTGAAGCTTTCTTT. Protein product: CASSRVWGVNTEAFF. V gene TRBV6-2 or TRBV6-3 combines with J gene TRBJ1-1, with D possibly being TRBD1 (5 bases). The CDR3 is 15 amino acids. Germline V gives CDR1 MNHEY, CDR2 SVGEGT. The ends were cut back, 5 bases at V and 0 bases at J, with 13 bases in the middle.

The CDR3 here is CASSQDRTGSGSPLHF. The DNA of the CDR3 is TGTGCCAGCAGCCAAGATAGGACAGGGAGTGGTTCACCCCTCCACTTT. This chain uses TRBV4-2 with TRBJ1-6, with 8 bases matching TRBD1. The CDR3 runs to 16 residues. Looked up from germline, CDR1 is LGHNA and CDR2 is YNFKEQ. V dropped 0 bases and J dropped 9; count of bases not matched to a gene: 7.

J is TRBJ2-3 and V is TRBV7-2, with TRBD1 matching 7 bases. Germline lookup yields CDR1 SGHTA and CDR2 FQGNSA. The CDR3 consists of 16 residues. The J segment lost 6 bases and the V segment lost 2 bases, leaving 11 bases of the junction unmatched. The CDR3 sequence: CASSLRWQGVEDTQYF. As DNA, the CDR3 is TGTGCCAGCAGCTTACGCTGGCAGGGGGTTGAGGATACGCAGTATTTT.

The chain has TRBV3-1 (or the pseudogene TRBV3-2) and TRBJ1-3; 9 nucleotides match TRBD1. With V trimmed by 4 bases and J by 1 base, 11 bases remained unmatched. Germline values: CDR1 LGHDT, CDR2 YNNKEL (reference sequence). This CDR3 contains 18 residues. The CDR3 loop reads CASSPPRTGAFSGNTIYF. CDR3 nucleotide sequence: TGTGCCAGCAGCCCCCCCAGGACAGGGGCCTTTTCTGGAAACACCATATATTTT.

This chain links TRBV23-1 with TRBJ2-7; 8 nucleotides line up with TRBD1. TRBV23-1 belongs to the ORF category, with a function that is uncertain. V dropped 9 bases and J dropped 0; count of bases not matched to a gene: 10. The CDR3 length is 15 residues. The CDR3 DNA is TGCGCCAGTTCCCATGGACAGGGCAACTCCTACGAGCAGTACTTC. It specifies CASSHGQGNSYEQYF.

The chain has TRBV28 and TRBJ1-5; tentative D call: TRBD1 (6 bases). V was clipped by 2 bases and J by 5 bases, with 13 bases between them. This CDR3 spans 15 amino acids. Germline V gene lookup returns CDR1 MDHEN and CDR2 SYDVKM. The CDR3 bases are TGTGCCAGCAGTTTACCCGGGGGGCAGGATCAGCCCCAGCATTTT. Residues: CASSLPGGQDQPQHF.

The rearrangement joins TRBV6-5 to TRBJ2-7, with no clear D. Trimming cost V 3 bases and J 0 bases, with 12 bases left between them. Germline CDR1 MNHEY, CDR2 SVGAGI. The CDR3 contains 15 residues. CDR3 nucleotides: TGTGCCAGCAGTTATCTGGCGACAAGCTCCTACGAGCAGTACTTC. It encodes CASSYLATSSYEQYF.

This clone was observed a handful of times. The chain employs TRBV4-1 and TRBJ1-2, with D possibly matching TRBD1 (5 bases). The CDR3 has 14 residues. Trimming stripped 0 bases from V and 6 bases from J, with 11 bases between. The germline V gene encodes CDR1 MGHRA and CDR2 YSYEKL. This chain's CDR3 is CASSQDGWGHGYTF. CDR3 in DNA: TGCGCCAGCAGCCAAGATGGGTGGGGCCATGGCTACACCTTC.

V is TRBV7-6 and J is TRBJ2-3; TRBD2 agrees at 12 bases. The CDR3 is 19 amino acids. Germline V gene sequence: CDR1 SGHVS, CDR2 FNYEAQ. V dropped 2 bases and J dropped 4; count of bases not matched to a gene: 13. The CDR3 loop reads CASSLYPSGGAGGADTQYF. In DNA form, the CDR3 reads TGTGCCAGCAGCTTATACCCTAGCGGGGGGGCCGGTGGGGCAGATACGCAGTATTTT.

This chain links TRBV5-6 with TRBJ2-7; tentatively, D is TRBD1 (6 bases). Germline V gene data show CDR1 as SGHDT and CDR2 as YYEEEE. Deletions cut 0 bases from V and 9 bases from J, with 10 bases between. This CDR3 region has 12 residues. Here the CDR3 reads CASSLDRAGQYF. The CDR3 bases are TGTGCCAGCAGCTTGGACAGGGCGGGGCAGTACTTC.

The V call is TRBV7-8, the J call TRBJ1-2; 7 nucleotides align to TRBD1. CDR3 length equals 13 residues. With V trimmed by 5 bases and J by 6 bases, 6 bases remained unmatched. Germline values: CDR1 SGHVS, CDR2 FQNEAQ. CDR3 bases: TGTGCCAGCAGCAGAGGGACAGCCGATGGCTACACCTTC. It specifies CASSRGTADGYTF.

J is TRBJ2-1 and V is TRBV29-1; TRBD2 matches 8 bases. This CDR3 is built from 14 residues. Trimming took 5 bases from V and 1 from J; bases not matched to a gene: 4. The germline CDR1 and CDR2 sequences are SQVTM and ANQGSEA. DNA for the CDR3: TGCAGCGTTATATCGGGGGGGTCCTACAATGAGCAGTTCTTC. Amino acid sequence: CSVISGGSYNEQFF.

This clone appeared a single time. This chain uses TRBV25-1 with TRBJ1-2; 10 bases are a match to TRBD1. J was trimmed by 3 bases and V by 3 bases; bases with no gene match: 7. CDR3 length: 16 residues. Per germline, CDR1 MGHDK and CDR2 SYGVNS. CDR3 coding DNA: TGTGCCAGCAGTGATTTTGGGACAGGGGTCGACTATGGCTACACCTTC. Translating it yields CASSDFGTGVDYGYTF.

The chain uses TRBV21-1 and TRBJ2-5; the table's D gene call, TRBD2, was not cross checked with the DNA. TRBV21-1 is a pseudogene locus. This CDR3 has 14 amino acids. The chain's CDR3 is CASSPGSREETQYF. The CDR3, as DNA: TGTGCCAGCAGCCCCGGGAGCAGGGAAGAGACCCAGTACTTC.

The chain links TRBV7-9 to TRBJ2-3, with 9 nucleotides matching TRBD2. Trimming removed 2 bases from V and 3 bases from J; junction bases left unmatched: 6. In germline, CDR1 is SEHNR, CDR2 FQNEAQ (reference sequence). The CDR3 sequence is 16 residues long. The CDR3 region has the DNA TGTGCCAGCAGCTTAAAAGCTAGCGGGATTACAGATACGCAGTATTTT. Its protein is CASSLKASGITDTQYF.

The chain is built from TRBV20-1 and TRBJ1-2; 9 bases are a match to TRBD1. This CDR3 spans 15 amino acids. After removal of 3 bases from V and 3 bases from J, the junction contained 8 bases not matched to a gene. Per the germline V gene, CDR1 is DFQATT and CDR2 is SNEGSKA (reference sequence). This CDR3 is CSASSGQGIDYGYTF. For the CDR3, the DNA is TGCAGTGCTAGTTCGGGACAGGGAATAGACTATGGCTACACCTTC.

The chain links TRBV5-1 to TRBJ2-1; D is uncertain. Per the germline V gene, CDR1 is SGHRS and CDR2 is YFSETQ. The CDR3 covers 13 residues. V was clipped by 0 bases and J by 9 bases, with 10 bases between them. The CDR3 nucleotides are TGCGCCAGCAGCTTGGACGGGTTGGGTGAGCAGTTCTTC. This sequence encodes CASSLDGLGEQFF.